This TCR beta chain emerged from a study of molecular identifiers for immune sequencing clone quantification. As for the study in general: Replicates involved a five-way split of RNA from 20,000 or 100,000 naive CD8 cells, with sequencing of four. Study-wide results and limits: Barcode collisions between identical TCR molecules could shrink estimates of highly expanded clone sizes.

Methods described previously were used for bulk TCR libraries, and listed TCR primers were applied. TCRdb re-called the PCR reads through MiXCR, storing one row per CDR3 protein. Among 250,000 to 400,000 distinct CDR3 sequences listed, over 20% were seen once. This clonotype occurred many times. Antigen: not known. Sorting recovered naive CD8 T cells on a CD8+CD4-CCR7+CD45RA+ profile. The source of this sequence is a human donor in good health. Some libraries in this study had Jurkat cell RNA spiked in. Sequenced input: naive CD8+ T cells from blood, with Jurkat cell RNA spiked in. Noted subset: FACS-sorted CD8+CD4-CCR7+CD45RA+ naive T cells.

The CDR3 reads CASSVGTNTGELFF. The CDR3 nucleotides are TGTGCCAGCAGCGTAGGGACGAACACCGGGGAGCTGTTTTTT. The chain couples TRBV9 to TRBJ2-2, with D unclear. The CDR3 covers 14 residues. Trimming removed 0 bases from V and 0 bases from J, with 3 bases in between. Germline lookup yields CDR1 SGDLS and CDR2 YYNGEE. The entire variable domain, with the rest obtained from reference TRBV9 and TRBJ2-2, is as follows: DSGVTQTPKHLITATGQRVTLRCSPRSGDLSVYWYQQSLDQGLQFLIQYYNGEERAKGNILERFSAQQFPDLHSELNLSSLELGDSALYFCASSVGTNTGELFFGEGSRLTVL.